This T cell receptor beta chain was identified in a study of Ad26.COV2.S vaccination and SARS-CoV-2 variants. The treatment denotes: 15 to 20 received Ad26.COV2.S at low or high dose, single or two shots; 5 received placebo; per-sample allocation not given. After the first vaccine or placebo injection, samples were drawn on day 63. General study findings and limits: Researchers reported similar non-spike TCR breadth in vaccine and placebo recipients. The TCR breadth and depth analyses may have produced an underestimate of total T cell responses.

The CDR3 runs to 17 residues. The ends were cut back, 1 base at V and 6 bases at J, with 19 bases in the middle. CDR1 is MNHEY and CDR2 is SMNVEV in the germline V gene (reference sequence). TCRdb's table, derived via immunoSEQ multiplex PCR, lists solely in-frame clones and lacks some. This table holds about 480,000 clones, 87% found once. A word on this clone: As yet, its antigen is unknown.

V and J are TRBV27 and TRBJ2-1; possible D gene TRBD1, 6 bases. The clonotype comes from a person between 18 and 65 years old who received the Ad26.COV2.S COVID-19 vaccine or a placebo. This specimen was peripheral blood, taken in a trial of Ad26.COV2.S vaccine versus placebo. The CDR3 sequence is CASSLWVGQGFPNEQFF. The CDR3 region has the DNA TGTGCCAGCAGTTTATGGGTGGGGCAGGGGTTCCCCAATGAGCAGTTCTTC.